Listed here are 9 T cell receptor beta chains from one sample, sequenced in a study of CD8 T cells in ankylosing spondylitis. TCRdb re-called the 5' RACE reads through MiXCR, storing one row per CDR3 protein. Counted here are around 160,000 distinct CDR3 sequences, roughly 11% occurring once; the ten biggest clones make up around 29%. Sample: blood, either unsorted or a sorted T cell fraction (not recorded which). These TCRs come from a male donor with ankylosing spondylitis or in good health (not recorded which).

This clonotype was found many times. This chain uses TRBV9 with TRBJ2-7; D may match TRBD1 or TRBD2 (5 bases each). Per the germline V gene, CDR1 is SGDLS and CDR2 is YYNGEE. With 0 bases removed from V and 4 bases from J, the gap between germline ends came to 14 bases. The CDR3 length is 15 residues. The CDR3, as DNA: TGTGCCAGCAGCGTAGGGGACGTCGGTGGTTACGAGCAGTACTTC. It translates to CASSVGDVGGYEQYF.

The chain's CDR3 is CASSPVRTGGSYGYTF. CDR3 nucleotide sequence: TGTGCCAGCAGTCCGGTACGGACAGGGGGGAGCTATGGCTACACCTTC. The chain couples TRBV6-1 to TRBJ1-2, with 10 bases identical to TRBD1. CDR1 MNHNS and CDR2 SASEGT come from the germline V gene. With V trimmed by 5 bases and J by 4 bases, 10 bases remained unmatched. This CDR3 spans 16 amino acids.

Many counts were recorded for this clonotype. The V call is TRBV20-1, the J call TRBJ2-2; perhaps D is TRBD1 or TRBD2 (5 bases each). In germline, CDR1 is DFQATT, CDR2 SNEGSKA (reference sequence). Trimming shortened V by 4 bases and J by 6 bases, and 21 bases separated the two germline ends. CDR3 length: 16 amino acids. CDR3 region: CSAIRDQRRIAGELFF. As DNA, the CDR3 is TGCAGTGCTATCCGGGACCAACGTAGGATTGCCGGGGAGCTGTTTTTT.

This chain joins TRBV7-2 and TRBJ1-5; TRBD1 is a possible D gene (6 bases). Between the trimmed V and J ends, which lost 5 bases and 6 bases, there was a span of 11 bases. The germline V gene encodes CDR1 SGHTA and CDR2 FQGNSA. The CDR3 totals 13 residues. The CDR3 nucleotides read TGTGCCAGCAGCGAGCAACAGGGTCAGCCCCAGCATTTT. Its protein is CASSEQQGQPQHF.

This clonotype was detected a few times. V gene TRBV10-3 combines with J gene TRBJ2-7; D is possibly TRBD2 (6 bases). Germline V gene sequence: CDR1 ENHRY, CDR2 SYGVKD. The CDR3 is 13 residues long. V lost 7 bases and J 6 bases, leaving 16 bases between the germline ends. The CDR3, as DNA: TGTGCCATCATGGCGGAGGGAACTAGCGAGCAGTACTTC. Translating gives CAIMAEGTSEQYF.

At least ten counts were recorded for this clonotype. The chain couples TRBV29-1 to TRBJ2-7; tentatively, D is TRBD1 or TRBD2 (6 bases each). Germline-derived CDR1 and CDR2 are SQVTM and ANQGSEA. V was pared by 3 bases and J by 4 bases, with 10 bases between. The CDR3 spans 12 residues. The CDR3 here is CSVELGGYEQYF. The DNA of the CDR3 is TGCAGCGTTGAGTTAGGGGGGTACGAGCAGTACTTC.

This clonotype was counted ten times or more. The J gene is TRBJ2-3, the V gene TRBV6-2 or TRBV6-3, with 15 nucleotides matching TRBD2. After removal of 4 bases from V and 4 bases from J, the junction contained 12 bases not matched to a gene. CDR1 and CDR2 from the germline V gene are MNHEY and SVGEGT. The CDR3 consists of 19 residues. The CDR3 bases are TGTGCCAGCAGTTTTCGTCCCGGGACTAGCGGGGGGACGGCAGATACGCAGTATTTT. The encoded protein is CASSFRPGTSGGTADTQYF.

The chain has TRBV28 and TRBJ1-6, with D tentatively TRBD1 (5 bases). The CDR3 loop spans 15 amino acids. Trimming cost V 5 bases and J 9 bases, with 17 bases left between them. The germline V gene encodes CDR1 MDHEN and CDR2 SYDVKM. The CDR3 DNA reads TGTGCCAGCAGTCCCACCGCCAACGGGGGTTCACCCCTCCACTTT. This sequence encodes CASSPTANGGSPLHF.

This clonotype was counted many times. V usage is TRBV5-1 and J usage is TRBJ2-7; D remains ambiguous. CDR1 is SGHRS and CDR2 is YFSETQ in the germline V gene. With 0 bases removed from V and 7 bases from J, the gap between germline ends came to 8 bases. This CDR3 region has 12 residues. The CDR3 region is CASSLEFGEQYF. The CDR3 nucleotides read TGCGCCAGCAGCTTGGAGTTTGGGGAGCAGTACTTC.